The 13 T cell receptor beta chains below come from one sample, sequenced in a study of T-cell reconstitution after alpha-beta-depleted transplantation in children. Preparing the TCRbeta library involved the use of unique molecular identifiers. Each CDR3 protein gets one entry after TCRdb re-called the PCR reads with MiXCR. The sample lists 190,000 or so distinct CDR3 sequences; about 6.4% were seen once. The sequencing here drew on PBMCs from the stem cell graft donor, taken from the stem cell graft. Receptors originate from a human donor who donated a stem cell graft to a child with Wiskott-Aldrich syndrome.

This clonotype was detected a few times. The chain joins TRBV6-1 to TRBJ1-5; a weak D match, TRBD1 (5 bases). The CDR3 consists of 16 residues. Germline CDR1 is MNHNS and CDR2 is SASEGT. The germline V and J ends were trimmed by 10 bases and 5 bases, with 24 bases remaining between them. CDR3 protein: CATTTQGQVRYQPQHF. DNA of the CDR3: TGTGCCACCACGACGCAGGGTCAAGTCCGGTATCAGCCCCAGCATTTT.

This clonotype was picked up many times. CDR3 bases: TGCGCCAGCAGCTTGGGGTCTCAAACGAACACCGGGGAGCTGTTTTTT. It specifies CASSLGSQTNTGELFF. The rearrangement links TRBV5-1 to TRBJ2-2; D is ambiguous. Germline CDR1 reads SGHRS; CDR2 reads YFSETQ. The CDR3 covers 16 residues. V lost 0 bases and J lost 0, with 9 bases in between.

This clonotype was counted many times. The CDR3 DNA reads TGCGCCAGCAGCTTGGACGGCTCAAGCCCGGAGCAGTACTTC. Translated: CASSLDGSSPEQYF. This sequence joins TRBV5-1 and TRBJ2-7; D gene unclear. Germline assignment: CDR1 SGHRS and CDR2 YFSETQ. V was shortened by 0 bases and J by 7 bases, with 14 bases between the two germline ends. This CDR3 has 14 amino acids.

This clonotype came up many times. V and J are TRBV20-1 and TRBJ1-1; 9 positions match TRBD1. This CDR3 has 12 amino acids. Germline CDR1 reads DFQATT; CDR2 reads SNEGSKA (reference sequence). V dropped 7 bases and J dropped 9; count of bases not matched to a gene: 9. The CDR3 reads CSVPSGQGQAFF. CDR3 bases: TGCAGTGTTCCGTCGGGACAGGGTCAAGCTTTCTTT.

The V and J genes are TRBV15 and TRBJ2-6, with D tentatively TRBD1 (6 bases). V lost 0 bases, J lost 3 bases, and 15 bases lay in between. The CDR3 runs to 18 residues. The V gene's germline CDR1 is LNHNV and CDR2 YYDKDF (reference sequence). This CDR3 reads CATSRDPGALGGANVLTF. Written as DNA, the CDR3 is TGTGCCACCAGCAGAGATCCAGGGGCGCTAGGTGGGGCCAACGTCCTGACTTTC. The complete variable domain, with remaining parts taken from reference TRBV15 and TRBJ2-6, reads DAMVIQNPRYQVTQFGKPVTLSCSQTLNHNVMYWYQQKSSQAPKLLFHYYDKDFNNEADTPDNFQSRRPNTSFCFLDIRSPGLGDTAMYLCATSRDPGALGGANVLTFGAGSRLTVL.

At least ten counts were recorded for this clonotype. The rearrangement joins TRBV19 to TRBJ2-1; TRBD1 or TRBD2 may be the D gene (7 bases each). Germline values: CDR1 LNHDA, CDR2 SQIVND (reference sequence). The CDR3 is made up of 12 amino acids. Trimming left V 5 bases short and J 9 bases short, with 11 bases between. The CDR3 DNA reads TGTGCCAGTAGTGTCAGGGGGGGTGAGCAGTTCTTC. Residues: CASSVRGGEQFF. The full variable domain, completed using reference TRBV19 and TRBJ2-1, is DGGITQSPKYLFRKEGQNVTLSCEQNLNHDAMYWYRQDPGQGLRLIYYSQIVNDFQKGDIAEGYSVSREKKESFPLTVTSAQKNPTAFYLCASSVRGGEQFFGPGTRLTVL.

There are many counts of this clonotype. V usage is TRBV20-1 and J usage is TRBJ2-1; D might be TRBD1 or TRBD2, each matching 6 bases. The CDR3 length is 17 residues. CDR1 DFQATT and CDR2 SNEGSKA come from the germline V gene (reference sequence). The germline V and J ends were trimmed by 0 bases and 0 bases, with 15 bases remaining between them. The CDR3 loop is CSARELRGASSYNEQFF. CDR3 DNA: TGCAGTGCTAGAGAGTTAAGGGGGGCTTCCTCCTACAATGAGCAGTTCTTC.

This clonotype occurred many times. The CDR3 nucleotides read TGCGCCAGCAGCTTGGTAGGGGGGGTTTCCTACAATGAGCAGTTCTTC. Protein product: CASSLVGGVSYNEQFF. The V gene is TRBV5-1, the J gene TRBJ2-1; a weak D match, TRBD2 (7 bases). The CDR3 spans 16 residues. Germline V gene sequence: CDR1 SGHRS, CDR2 YFSETQ. Deletions cut 0 bases from V and 1 base from J, with 11 bases between.

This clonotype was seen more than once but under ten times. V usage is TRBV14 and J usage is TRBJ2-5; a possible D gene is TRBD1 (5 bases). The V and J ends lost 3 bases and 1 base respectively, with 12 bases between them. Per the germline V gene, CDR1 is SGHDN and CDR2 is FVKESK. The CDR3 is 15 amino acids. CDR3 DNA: TGTGCCAGCAGCCAGACCCAGGGTACCCAAGAGACCCAGTACTTC. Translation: CASSQTQGTQETQYF.

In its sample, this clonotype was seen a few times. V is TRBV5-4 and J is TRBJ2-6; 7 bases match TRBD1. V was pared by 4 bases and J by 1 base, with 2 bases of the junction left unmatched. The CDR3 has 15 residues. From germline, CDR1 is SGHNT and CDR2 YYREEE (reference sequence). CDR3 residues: CASSIQGSGANVLTF. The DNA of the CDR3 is TGTGCCAGCAGCATACAGGGGTCTGGGGCCAACGTCCTGACTTTC.

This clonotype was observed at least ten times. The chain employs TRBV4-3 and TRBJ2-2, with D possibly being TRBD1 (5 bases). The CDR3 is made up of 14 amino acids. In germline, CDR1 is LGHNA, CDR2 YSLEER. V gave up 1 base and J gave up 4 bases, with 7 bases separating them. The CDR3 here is CASSQVRGTGELFF. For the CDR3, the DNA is TGCGCCAGCAGCCAAGTAAGGGGCACCGGGGAGCTGTTTTTT.

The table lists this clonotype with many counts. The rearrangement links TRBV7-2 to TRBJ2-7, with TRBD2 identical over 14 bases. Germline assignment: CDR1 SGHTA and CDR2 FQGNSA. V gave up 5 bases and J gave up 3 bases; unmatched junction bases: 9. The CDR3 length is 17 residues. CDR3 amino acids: CASSPRSGLAGVYEQYF. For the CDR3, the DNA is TGTGCCAGCAGCCCCCGATCGGGACTAGCGGGAGTCTACGAGCAGTACTTC.

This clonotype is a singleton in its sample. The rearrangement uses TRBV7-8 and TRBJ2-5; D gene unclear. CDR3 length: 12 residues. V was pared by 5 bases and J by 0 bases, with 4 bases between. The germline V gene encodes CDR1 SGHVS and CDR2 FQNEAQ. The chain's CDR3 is CASSRYQETQYF. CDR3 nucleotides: TGTGCCAGCAGCCGGTACCAAGAGACCCAGTACTTC.